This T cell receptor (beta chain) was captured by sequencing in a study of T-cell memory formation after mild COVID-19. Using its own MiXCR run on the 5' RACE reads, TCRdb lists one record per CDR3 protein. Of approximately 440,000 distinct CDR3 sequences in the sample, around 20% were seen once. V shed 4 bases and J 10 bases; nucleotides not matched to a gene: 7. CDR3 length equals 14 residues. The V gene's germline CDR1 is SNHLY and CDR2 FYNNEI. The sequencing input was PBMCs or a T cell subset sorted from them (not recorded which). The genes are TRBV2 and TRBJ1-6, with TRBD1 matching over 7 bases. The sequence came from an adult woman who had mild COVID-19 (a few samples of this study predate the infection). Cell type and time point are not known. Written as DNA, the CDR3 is TGTGCCAGCAGTGCCCGACAGGGCAGATCACCCCTCCACTTT. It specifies CASSARQGRSPLHF.